This entry describes one T cell receptor beta chain. Method: immunoSEQ multiplex PCR; TCRdb's copy keeps in-frame clones and lacks some. Among about 1 million clones listed, around 76% were seen once. CDR3 length: 14 amino acids. From germline, CDR1 is MNHNY and CDR2 SVGAGI (reference sequence). With 5 bases clipped from V and 6 bases from J, the junction kept 8 bases outside the gene matches. The data are from a study of shared clonotypes between healthy human individuals. The sequence derives from a man younger than 35 in good health. The sample comprised memory CD4+ T cells sorted from blood. The subset denotes: CD45RA-negative fraction. The genes are TRBV6-6 and TRBJ1-1; 8 bases match TRBD1. CDR3 sequence (DNA): TGTGCCAGCAGTAAAACAGGGGGTAGCTCTGAAGCTTTCTTT. Translation: CASSKTGGSSEAFF.